This T cell receptor beta chain was sequenced during a study of OX40 agonist ivuxolimab in advanced cancers. Whole-study context: Ivuxolimab was delivered to patients intravenously every 2 weeks at doses spanning 0.01 to 10 mg/kg. People in dose escalation had one of these cancers: hepatocellular carcinoma, melanoma, renal cell or head and neck cancer.

Measured with immunoSEQ multiplex PCR; TCRdb has only the in-frame clones, and not every one. The profile shows about 7,300 clones, about four fifths of them singletons. Regarding this clone: As yet, its antigen is unknown.

Germline loops: CDR1 SEHNR, CDR2 FQNEAQ (reference sequence). V lost 4 bases to trimming and J lost 7 bases; unmatched junction nucleotides: 11. The CDR3 runs to 16 residues. Regarding the study as a whole: Antigens targeted by the expanded peripheral T cells were not determined.

The sequences come from CD4+ or CD8+ T cells sorted from blood, collected in a trial of the OX40 agonist ivuxolimab. The TCR comes from an adult with an advanced solid tumor such as melanoma, head and neck, liver or kidney cancer. The chain is built from TRBV7-9 and TRBJ2-2, with 8 nucleotides matching TRBD1. CDR3 in amino acids: CASSSRTGSIGGELFF. CDR3 in DNA: TGTGCCAGCAGCTCCAGGACAGGGTCAATTGGCGGGGAGCTGTTTTTT.